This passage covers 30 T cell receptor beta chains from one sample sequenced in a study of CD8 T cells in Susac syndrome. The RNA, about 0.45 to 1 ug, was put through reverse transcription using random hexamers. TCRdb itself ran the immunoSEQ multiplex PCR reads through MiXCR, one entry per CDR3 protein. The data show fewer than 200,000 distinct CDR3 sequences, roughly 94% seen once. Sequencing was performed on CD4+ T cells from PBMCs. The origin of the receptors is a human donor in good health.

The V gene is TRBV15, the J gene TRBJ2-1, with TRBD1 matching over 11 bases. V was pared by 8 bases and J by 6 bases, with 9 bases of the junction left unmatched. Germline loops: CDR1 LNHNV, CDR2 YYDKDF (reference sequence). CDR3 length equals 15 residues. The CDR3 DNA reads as TGTGCCACCGACCCTAGGACAGGGGGCCGCAATGAGCAGTTCTTC. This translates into CATDPRTGGRNEQFF.

The CDR3 DNA reads as TGCAGCGTTGTACTGGGGGACGGAGCGGGGGAGTTCTTC. It codes for CSVVLGDGAGEFF. V gene TRBV29-1 combines with J gene TRBJ2-1, with 8 bases that match TRBD2. The CDR3 is made up of 13 amino acids. After removal of 4 bases from V and 14 bases from J, the junction contained 13 bases not matched to a gene. Germline V lookup: CDR1 SQVTM, CDR2 ANQGSEA.

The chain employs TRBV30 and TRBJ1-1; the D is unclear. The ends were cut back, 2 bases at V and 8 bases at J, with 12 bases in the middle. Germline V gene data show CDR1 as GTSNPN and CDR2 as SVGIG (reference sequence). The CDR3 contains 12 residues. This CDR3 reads CAWSRSRQEAFF. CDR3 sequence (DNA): TGTGCCTGGAGTCGCAGCCGACAAGAAGCTTTCTTT.

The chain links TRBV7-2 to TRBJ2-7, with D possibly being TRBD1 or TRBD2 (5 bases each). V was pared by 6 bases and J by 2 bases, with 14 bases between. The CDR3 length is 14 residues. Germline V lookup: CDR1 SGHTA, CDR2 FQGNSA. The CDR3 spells CASRPGAKTYEQYF. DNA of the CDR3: TGTGCCAGCAGGCCCGGGGCCAAAACCTACGAGCAGTACTTC.

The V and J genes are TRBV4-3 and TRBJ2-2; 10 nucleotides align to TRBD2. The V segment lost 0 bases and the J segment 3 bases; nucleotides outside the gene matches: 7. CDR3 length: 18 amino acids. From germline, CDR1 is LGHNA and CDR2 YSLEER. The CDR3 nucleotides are TGCGCCAGCAGCCAAGATATACCTAGCGGGAGCGACACCGGGGAGCTGTTTTTT. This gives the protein CASSQDIPSGSDTGELFF.

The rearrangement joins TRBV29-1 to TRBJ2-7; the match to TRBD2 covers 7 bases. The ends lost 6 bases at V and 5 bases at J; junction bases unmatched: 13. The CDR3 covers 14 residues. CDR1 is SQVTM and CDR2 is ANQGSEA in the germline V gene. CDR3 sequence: CSVGARTRIDEQYF. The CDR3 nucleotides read TGCAGCGTCGGGGCCCGGACTAGGATCGACGAGCAGTACTTC.

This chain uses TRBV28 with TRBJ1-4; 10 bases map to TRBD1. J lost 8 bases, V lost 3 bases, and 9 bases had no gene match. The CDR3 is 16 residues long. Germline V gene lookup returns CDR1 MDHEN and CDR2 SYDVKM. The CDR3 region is CASSLSGTGAGEKLFF. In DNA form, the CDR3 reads TGTGCCAGCAGTTTGTCGGGGACAGGGGCGGGCGAAAAACTGTTTTTT. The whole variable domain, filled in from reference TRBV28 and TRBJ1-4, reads DVKVTQSSRYLVKRTGEKVFLECVQDMDHENMFWYRQDPGLGLRLIYFSYDVKMKEKGDIPEGYSVSREKKERFSLILESASTNQTSMYLCASSLSGTGAGEKLFFGSGTQLSVL.

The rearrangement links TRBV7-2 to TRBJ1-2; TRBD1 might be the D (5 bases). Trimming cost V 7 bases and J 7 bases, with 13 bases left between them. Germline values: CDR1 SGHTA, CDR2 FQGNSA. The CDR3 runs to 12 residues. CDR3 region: CASNRGSSGYTF. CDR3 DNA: TGTGCCAGCAACCGGGGGTCTAGTGGCTACACCTTC.

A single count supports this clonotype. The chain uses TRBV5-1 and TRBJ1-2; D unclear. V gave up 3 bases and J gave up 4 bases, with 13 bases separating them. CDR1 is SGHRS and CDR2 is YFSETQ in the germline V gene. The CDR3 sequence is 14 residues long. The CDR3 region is CASSSAGSSYGYTF. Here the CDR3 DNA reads TGCGCCAGCAGCTCGGCAGGCTCGAGCTATGGCTACACCTTC.

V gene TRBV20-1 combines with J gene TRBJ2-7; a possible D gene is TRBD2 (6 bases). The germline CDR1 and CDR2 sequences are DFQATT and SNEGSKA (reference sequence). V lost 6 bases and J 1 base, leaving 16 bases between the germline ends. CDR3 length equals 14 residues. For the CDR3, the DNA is TGCAGTGCCCAGACCAGCGGGCTATCCTACGAGCAGTACTTC. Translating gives CSAQTSGLSYEQYF.

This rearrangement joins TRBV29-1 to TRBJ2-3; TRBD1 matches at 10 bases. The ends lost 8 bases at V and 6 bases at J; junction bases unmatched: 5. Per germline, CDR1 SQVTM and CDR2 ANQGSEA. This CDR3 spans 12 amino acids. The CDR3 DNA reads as TGCAGCCTAGGACAGGGGGGGGATACGCAGTATTTT. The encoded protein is CSLGQGGDTQYF.

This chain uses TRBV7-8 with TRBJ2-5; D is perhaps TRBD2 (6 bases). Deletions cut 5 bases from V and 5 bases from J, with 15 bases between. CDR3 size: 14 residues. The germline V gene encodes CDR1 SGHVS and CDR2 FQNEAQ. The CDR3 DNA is TGTGCCAGCAGCCCGGGAGATGGATGGGAGACCCAGTACTTC. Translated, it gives CASSPGDGWETQYF. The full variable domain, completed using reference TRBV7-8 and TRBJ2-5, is GAGVSQSPRYKVAKRGQDVALRCDPISGHVSLFWYQQALGQGPEFLTYFQNEAQLDKSGLPSDRFFAERPEGSVSTLKIQRTQQEDSAVYLCASSPGDGWETQYFGPGTRLLVL.

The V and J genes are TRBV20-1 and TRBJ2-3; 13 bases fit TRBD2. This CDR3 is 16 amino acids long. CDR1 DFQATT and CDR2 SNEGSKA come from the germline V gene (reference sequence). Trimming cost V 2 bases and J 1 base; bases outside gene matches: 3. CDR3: CSARLTSGRGTDTQYF. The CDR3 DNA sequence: TGCAGTGCTAGACTCACTAGCGGGAGGGGCACAGATACGCAGTATTTT.

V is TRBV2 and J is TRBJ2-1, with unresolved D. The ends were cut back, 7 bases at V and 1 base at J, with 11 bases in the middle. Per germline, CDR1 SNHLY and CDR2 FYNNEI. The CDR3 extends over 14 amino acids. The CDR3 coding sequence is TGTGCCAGCACTGAGCCAGGTTCCTACAATGAGCAGTTCTTC. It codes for CASTEPGSYNEQFF.

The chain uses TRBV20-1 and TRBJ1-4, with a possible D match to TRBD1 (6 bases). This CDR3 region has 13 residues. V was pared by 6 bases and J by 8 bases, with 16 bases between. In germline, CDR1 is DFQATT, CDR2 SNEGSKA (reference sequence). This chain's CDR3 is CSAPGAMGEKLFF. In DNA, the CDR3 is TGCAGTGCACCGGGGGCAATGGGAGAAAAACTGTTTTTT.

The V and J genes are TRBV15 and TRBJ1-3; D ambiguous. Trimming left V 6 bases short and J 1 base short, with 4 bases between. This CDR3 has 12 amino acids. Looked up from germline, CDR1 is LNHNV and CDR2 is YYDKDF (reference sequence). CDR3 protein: CATRGSGNTIYF. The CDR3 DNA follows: TGTGCCACCAGAGGGTCTGGAAACACCATATATTTT.

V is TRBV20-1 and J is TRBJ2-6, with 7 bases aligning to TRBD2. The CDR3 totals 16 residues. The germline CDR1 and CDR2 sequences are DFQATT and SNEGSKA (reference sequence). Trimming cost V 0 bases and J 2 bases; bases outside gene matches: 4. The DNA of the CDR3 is TGCAGTGCTAGAGATGAGGGAGGGCCTGGGGCCAACGTCCTGACTTTC. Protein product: CSARDEGGPGANVLTF.

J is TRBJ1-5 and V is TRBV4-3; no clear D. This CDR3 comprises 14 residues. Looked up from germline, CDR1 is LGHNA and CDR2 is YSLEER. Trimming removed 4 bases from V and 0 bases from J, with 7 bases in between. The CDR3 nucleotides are TGCGCCAGCAGCCCTCACTTTAGCAATCAGCCCCAGCATTTT. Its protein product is CASSPHFSNQPQHF.

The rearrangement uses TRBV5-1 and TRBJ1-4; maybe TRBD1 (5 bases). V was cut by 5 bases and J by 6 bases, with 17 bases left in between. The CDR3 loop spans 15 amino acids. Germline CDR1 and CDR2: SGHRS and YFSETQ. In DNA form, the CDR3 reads TGCGCCAGCAGACTACCGGGACGCCGAGATGAAAAACTGTTTTTT. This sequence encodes CASRLPGRRDEKLFF.

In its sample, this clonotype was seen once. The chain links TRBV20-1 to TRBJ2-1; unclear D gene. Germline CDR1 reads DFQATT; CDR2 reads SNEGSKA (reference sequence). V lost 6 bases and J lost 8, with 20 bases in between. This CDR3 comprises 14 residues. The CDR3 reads CSARAASSNHEQFF. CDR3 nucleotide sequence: TGCAGTGCCCGAGCCGCTAGTTCTAATCATGAGCAGTTCTTC.

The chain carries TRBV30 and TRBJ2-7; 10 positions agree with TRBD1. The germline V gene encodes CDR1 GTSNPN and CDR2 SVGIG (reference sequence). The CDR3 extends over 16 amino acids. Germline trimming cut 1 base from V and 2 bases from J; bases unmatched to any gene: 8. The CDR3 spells CAWSDQPGTGAYEQYF. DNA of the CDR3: TGTGCCTGGAGTGACCAACCCGGGACAGGGGCCTACGAGCAGTACTTC.

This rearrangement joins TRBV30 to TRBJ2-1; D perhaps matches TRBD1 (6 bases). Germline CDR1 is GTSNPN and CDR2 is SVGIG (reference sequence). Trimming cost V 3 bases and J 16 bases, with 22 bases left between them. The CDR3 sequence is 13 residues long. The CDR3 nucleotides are TGTGCCTGGAGGCCCTTGTGGGGGCCGTCGTCCTTCTTC. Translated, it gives CAWRPLWGPSSFF.

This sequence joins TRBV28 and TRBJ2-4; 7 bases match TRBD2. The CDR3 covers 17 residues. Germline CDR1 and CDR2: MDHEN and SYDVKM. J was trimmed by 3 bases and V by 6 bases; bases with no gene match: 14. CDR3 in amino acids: CASSLSGTTLSKNIQYF. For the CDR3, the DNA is TGTGCCAGCAGCCTCTCCGGGACTACCCTGAGCAAAAACATTCAGTACTTC.

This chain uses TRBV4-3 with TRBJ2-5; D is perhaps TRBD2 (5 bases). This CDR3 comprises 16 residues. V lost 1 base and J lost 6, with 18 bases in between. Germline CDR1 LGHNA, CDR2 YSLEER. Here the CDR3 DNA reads TGCGCCAGCAGCCAAGGTTCGGGGAATTGGGCCCAGACCCAGTACTTC. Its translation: CASSQGSGNWAQTQYF.

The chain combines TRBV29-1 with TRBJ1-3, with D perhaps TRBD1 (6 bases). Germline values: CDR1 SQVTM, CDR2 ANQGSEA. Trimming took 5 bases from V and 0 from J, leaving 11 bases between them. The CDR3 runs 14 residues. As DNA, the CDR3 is TGCAGCGTTTGGGGGACACCCTCTGGAAACACCATATATTTT. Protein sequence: CSVWGTPSGNTIYF.

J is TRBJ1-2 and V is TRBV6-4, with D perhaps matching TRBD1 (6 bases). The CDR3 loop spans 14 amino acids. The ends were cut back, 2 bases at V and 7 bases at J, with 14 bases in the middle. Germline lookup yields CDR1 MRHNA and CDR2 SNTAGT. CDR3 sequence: CASSDPGEGGGYTF. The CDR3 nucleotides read TGTGCCAGCAGTGACCCTGGGGAAGGGGGTGGCTACACCTTC.

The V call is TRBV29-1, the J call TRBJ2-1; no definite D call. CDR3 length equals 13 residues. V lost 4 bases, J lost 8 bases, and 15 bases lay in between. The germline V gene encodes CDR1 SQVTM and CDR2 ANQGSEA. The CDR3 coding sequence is TGCAGCGTTGGGCGTTACCTTTCCGATGAGCAGTTCTTC. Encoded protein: CSVGRYLSDEQFF.

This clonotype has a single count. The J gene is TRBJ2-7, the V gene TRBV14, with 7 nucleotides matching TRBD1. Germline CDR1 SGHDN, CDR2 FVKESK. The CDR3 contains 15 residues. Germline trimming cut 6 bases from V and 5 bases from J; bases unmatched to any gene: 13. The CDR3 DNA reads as TGTGCCAGCAGTCGATGGACAGGACGAGTCGACGAGCAGTACTTC. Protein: CASSRWTGRVDEQYF.

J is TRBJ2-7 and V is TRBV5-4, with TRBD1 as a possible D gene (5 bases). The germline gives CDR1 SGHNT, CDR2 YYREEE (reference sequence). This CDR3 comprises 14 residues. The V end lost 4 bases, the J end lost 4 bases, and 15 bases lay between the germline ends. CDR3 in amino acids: CASSPGLGVYEQYF. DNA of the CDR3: TGTGCCAGCAGCCCAGGGCTTGGGGTATACGAGCAGTACTTC.

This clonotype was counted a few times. The CDR3 here is CSVETEGQPQHF. In nucleotides, the CDR3 is TGCAGCGTTGAGACTGAGGGGCAGCCCCAGCATTTT. The V and J genes are TRBV29-1 and TRBJ1-5, with D possibly being TRBD1 (5 bases). Germline V gene sequence: CDR1 SQVTM, CDR2 ANQGSEA. The CDR3 runs 12 residues. V was cut by 3 bases and J by 7 bases, with 10 bases left in between. The full variable domain, completed using reference TRBV29-1 and TRBJ1-5, is SAVISQKPSRDICQRGTSLTIQCQVDSQVTMMFWYRQQPGQSLTLIATANQGSEATYESGFVIDKFPISRPNLTFSTLTVSNMSPEDSSIYLCSVETEGQPQHFGDGTRLSIL.